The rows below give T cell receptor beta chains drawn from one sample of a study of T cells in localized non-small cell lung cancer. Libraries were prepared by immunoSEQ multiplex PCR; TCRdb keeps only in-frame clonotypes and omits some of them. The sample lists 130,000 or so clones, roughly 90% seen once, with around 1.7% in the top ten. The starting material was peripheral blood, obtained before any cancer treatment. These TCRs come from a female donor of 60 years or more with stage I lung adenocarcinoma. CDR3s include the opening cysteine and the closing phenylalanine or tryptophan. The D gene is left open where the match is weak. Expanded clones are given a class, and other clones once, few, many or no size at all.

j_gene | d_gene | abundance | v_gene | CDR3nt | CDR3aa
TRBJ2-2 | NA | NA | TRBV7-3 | TGTGCCAGCAGCTTAAGGGAAGGCCCCGGGGAGCTGTTTTTT | CASSLREGPGELFF
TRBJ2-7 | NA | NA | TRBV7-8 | TGTGCCAGCAGCTTTGGGGGGCCCTACGAGCAGTACTTC | CASSFGGPYEQYF
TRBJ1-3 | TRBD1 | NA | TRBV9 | TGTGCCAGCAGCGCAATCCTGGGACAGCTCGGAAACACCATATATTTT | CASSAILGQLGNTIYF
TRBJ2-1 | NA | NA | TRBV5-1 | TGCGCCAGCAGCTTGGGTGCCGGGGGCTCCTACAATGAGCAGTTCTTC | CASSLGAGGSYNEQFF
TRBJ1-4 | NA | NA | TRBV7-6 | TGTGCCAGCAGCGCCCTATCCTCCACAACTAATGAAAAACTGTTTTTT | CASSALSSTTNEKLFF
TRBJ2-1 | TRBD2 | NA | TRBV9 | TGTGCCAGCAGCGTAGCGGCGGGGGTCTACAATGAGCAGTTCTTC | CASSVAAGVYNEQFF
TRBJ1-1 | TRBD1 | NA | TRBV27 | TGTGCCAGCAGTCCCGGGACAGGGGTCGTGGGGAACACTGAAGCTTTCTTT | CASSPGTGVVGNTEAFF
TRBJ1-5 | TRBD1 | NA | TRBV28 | TGTGCCAGCAGTCCCTCGGGACAGATCAATCAGCCCCAGCATTTT | CASSPSGQINQPQHF
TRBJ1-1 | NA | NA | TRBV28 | TGTGCCAGCAGTTTATCCGCAGGGACCATGAACACTGAAGCTTTCTTT | CASSLSAGTMNTEAFF
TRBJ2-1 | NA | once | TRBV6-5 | TGTGCCAGCAGGGCAGGGGGGGAGTCCTACAATGAGCAGTTCTTC | CASRAGGESYNEQFF
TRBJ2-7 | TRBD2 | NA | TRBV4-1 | TGCGCCAGCAGCTTGACAGGACTAGCGATCTACGAGCAGTACTTC | CASSLTGLAIYEQYF
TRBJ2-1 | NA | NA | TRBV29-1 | TGCAGCGTTGAGGAACTCAGCTCCTACAATGAGCAGTTCTTC | CSVEELSSYNEQFF
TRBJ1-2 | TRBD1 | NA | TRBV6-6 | TGTGCCAGCAGTTACCCAGAGACAGGGAACTATGGCTACACCTTC | CASSYPETGNYGYTF
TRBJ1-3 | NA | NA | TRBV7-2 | TGTGCCAGCAGCTCAAGGGTCGCCTCTGGAAACACCATATATTTT | CASSSRVASGNTIYF
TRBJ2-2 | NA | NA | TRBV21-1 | TGTGCCAGCAGTCCAACAATCAGGGTATGGGACACCGGGGAGCTGTTTTTT | CASSPTIRVWDTGELFF
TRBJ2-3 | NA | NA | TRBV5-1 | TGCGCCAGCAGCTTGGTTCGGGGAGAGGCGCAGTATTTT | CASSLVRGEAQYF
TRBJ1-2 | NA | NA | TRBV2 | TGTGCCAGCCGGGGTAGGGCAACGGATGGCTACACCTTC | CASRGRATDGYTF
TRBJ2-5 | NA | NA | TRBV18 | TGTGCCAGCTCAAACCAAGAGACCCAGTACTTC | CASSNQETQYF
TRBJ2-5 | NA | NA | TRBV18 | TGTGCCAGCTCACGGTCGGGGCAAGAGACCCAGTACTTC | CASSRSGQETQYF
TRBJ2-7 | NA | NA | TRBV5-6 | TGTGCCAGTACCCCTGCAGGGAGTAGCGAGCAGTACTTC | CASTPAGSSEQYF
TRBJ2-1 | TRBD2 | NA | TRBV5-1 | TGCGCCAGCAGCACCGGGACTAGCGGGATGAAAGAGCAGTTCTTC | CASSTGTSGMKEQFF
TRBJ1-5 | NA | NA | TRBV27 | TGTGCCAGCAGACCCGAGGGGTCGGCCGGCAATCAGCCCCAGCATTTT | CASRPEGSAGNQPQHF
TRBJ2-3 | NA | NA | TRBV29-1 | TGCAGCGTTGAAATGTTAGATACGCAGTATTTT | CSVEMLDTQYF
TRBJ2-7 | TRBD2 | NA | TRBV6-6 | TGTGCCAGCAGTTACGGGACTAGCGGTAAAGAGCAGTACTTC | CASSYGTSGKEQYF
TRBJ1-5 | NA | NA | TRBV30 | TGTGCCTGGAGTGTTGCGGTAACACAGCCCCAGCATTTT | CAWSVAVTQPQHF
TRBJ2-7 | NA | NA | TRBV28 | TGTGCCAGCACCGGACTTCTCGAGCAGTACTTC | CASTGLLEQYF
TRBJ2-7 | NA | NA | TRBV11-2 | TGTGCCAGCAGCCCAGGGTTCTACGAGCAGTACTTC | CASSPGFYEQYF
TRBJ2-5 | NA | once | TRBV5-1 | TGCGCCAGCAGCGTTACGACCTCGGGGGTAGAGACCCAGTACTTC | CASSVTTSGVETQYF
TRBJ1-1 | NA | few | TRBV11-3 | TGTGCCAGCAGCGCCGGACGGAACACTGAAGCTTTCTTT | CASSAGRNTEAFF
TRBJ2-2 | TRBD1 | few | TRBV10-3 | TGTGCCATCAGTGAGAGTGAAGGGGGCGCGGCAGGGGAGCTGTTTTTT | CAISESEGGAAGELFF
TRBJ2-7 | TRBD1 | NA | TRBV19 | TGTGCCAGTAGTCCCGGGACAGGGATAGTCGAGCAGTACTTC | CASSPGTGIVEQYF
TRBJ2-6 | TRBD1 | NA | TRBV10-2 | TGCGCCAGCAGCAACTACCCTGGGACAGGTAGCTCTGGGGCCAACGTCCTGACTTTC | CASSNYPGTGSSGANVLTF
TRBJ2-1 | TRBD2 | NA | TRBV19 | TGTGCCAGTAGTATCGCAACTAGCGGGAGTAGTCAGCAGTTCTTC | CASSIATSGSSQQFF
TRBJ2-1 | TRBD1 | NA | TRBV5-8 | TGTGCCCGTTCAAACAGACAGGGTGGCGAGCAGTTCTTC | CARSNRQGGEQFF
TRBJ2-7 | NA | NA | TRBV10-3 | TGTGCCATCGGCGGGACTCCCTTAACCTACGAGCAGTACTTC | CAIGGTPLTYEQYF
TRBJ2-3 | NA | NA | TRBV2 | TGTGCCAGCTCCAAGGGGGTGAGCACAGATACGCAGTATTTT | CASSKGVSTDTQYF
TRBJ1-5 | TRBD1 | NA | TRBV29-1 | TGCAGCGTTGGTACAGGGGGTTTCAATCAGCCCCAGCATTTT | CSVGTGGFNQPQHF
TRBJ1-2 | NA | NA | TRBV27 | TGTGCCAGCAGTTCGGGACCCCCCGGGGGCTACACCTTC | CASSSGPPGGYTF
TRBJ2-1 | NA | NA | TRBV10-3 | TGTGCCATCATGGGCGGAGGGGGGAAAAGTCTTCCCAATGAGCAGTTCTTC | CAIMGGGGKSLPNEQFF
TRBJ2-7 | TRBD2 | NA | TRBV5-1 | TGCGCCAGCAGTTACGGGACTAGCGGAACCTACGAGCAGTACTTC | CASSYGTSGTYEQYF
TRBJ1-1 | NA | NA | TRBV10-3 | TGTGCCATCAGCGGCACAGAGAACACTGAAGCTTTCTTT | CAISGTENTEAFF
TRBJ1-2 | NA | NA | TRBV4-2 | TGTGCCAGCAGCCAATTTACAGGCGGCTTCTATGGCTACACCTTC | CASSQFTGGFYGYTF
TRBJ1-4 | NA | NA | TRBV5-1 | TGCGCCAGCAGCCTGTTTGTTGCAACTAATGAAAAACTGTTTTTT | CASSLFVATNEKLFF
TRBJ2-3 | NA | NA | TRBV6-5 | TGTGCCAGCAGTTACTCCTCTTCCACAGATACGCAGTATTTT | CASSYSSSTDTQYF
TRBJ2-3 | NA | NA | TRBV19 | TGTGCCAGTAGTATGTGGGGAAAGACTAGCACAGATACGCAGTATTTT | CASSMWGKTSTDTQYF
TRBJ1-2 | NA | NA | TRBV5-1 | TGCGCCAGCAGTGCTCGGGCGCTCGTAGGTGGCTACACCTTC | CASSARALVGGYTF
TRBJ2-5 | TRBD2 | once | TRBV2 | TGTGCCAGCAGTGAAGCGCTTCATATAGCACTAGCGGCAAAAGAGACCCAGTACTTC | CASSEALHIALAAKETQYF
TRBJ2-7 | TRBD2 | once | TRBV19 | TGTGCCAGTAGTATCGGGGGGGTCCTTAGCGAGCAGTACTTC | CASSIGGVLSEQYF
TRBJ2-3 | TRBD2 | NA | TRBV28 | TGTGCCAGCAGGAGTCCTTCTAGCGGGAGTCGGGCAGATACGCAGTATTTT | CASRSPSSGSRADTQYF
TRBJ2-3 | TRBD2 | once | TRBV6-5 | TGTGCCAGCAGTTCAGGACTAGCGGGTCGGGCGGGTACGCAGTATTTT | CASSSGLAGRAGTQYF
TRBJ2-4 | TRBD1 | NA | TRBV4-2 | TGTGCCAGCAGCCGCCTGGACAGGGACAAAAACATTCAGTACTTC | CASSRLDRDKNIQYF
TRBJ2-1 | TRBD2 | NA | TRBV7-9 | TGTGCCAGCAGCCGTGGGCATAGCGGGAGAACTTCCTACAATGAGCAGTTCTTC | CASSRGHSGRTSYNEQFF
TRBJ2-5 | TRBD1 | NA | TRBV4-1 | TGCGCCAGCAGCCCACAGGGGGCGATCGCAGAGACCCAGTACTTC | CASSPQGAIAETQYF
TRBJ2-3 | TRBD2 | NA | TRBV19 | TGTGCCAGTAGTGACTTAGTGGTGGGACTATCGGATACGCAGTATTTT | CASSDLVVGLSDTQYF
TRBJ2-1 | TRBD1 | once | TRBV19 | TGTGCCAGTACCTCACCTGGGACAGGGGGCGGCGGTGAGCAGTTCTTC | CASTSPGTGGGGEQFF
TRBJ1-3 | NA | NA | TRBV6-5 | TGTGCCAGCAGTTACGGGGAATTCTACTCTGGAAACACCATATATTTT | CASSYGEFYSGNTIYF
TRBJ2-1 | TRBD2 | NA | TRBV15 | TGTGCCACCAGCAGAGACCTTAGCGGGATGGCCTCATTACAATGGGAGCAGTTCTTC | CATSRDLSGMASLQWEQFF
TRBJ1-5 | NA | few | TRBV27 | TGTGCCAGCAGTTTGTTGGGAAATCAGCCCCAGCATTTT | CASSLLGNQPQHF